Included here is one TCR beta chain sequence, with context. The CDR3 covers 16 residues. CDR1 is MGHRA and CDR2 is YSYEKL in the germline V gene. Trimming cost V 0 bases and J 10 bases; bases outside gene matches: 11. This table comes from immunoSEQ multiplex PCR, and its TCRdb copy is limited to in-frame clones, with some not included. The table shows some 150,000 clones, with 88% occurring only once. The entry originates in a study of cytomegalovirus exposure and HLA in healthy donors. This chain joins TRBV4-1 and TRBJ2-3; 9 nucleotides agree with TRBD2. This TCR came from a woman between 18 and 29 years old in good health and CMV-seropositive. The sample taken for sequencing was PBMCs. CDR3 nucleotides: TGCGCCAGCAGCCAAGAACTAGCGGGTTTTAGATATCCGCAGTATTTT. Encoded protein: CASSQELAGFRYPQYF.